One sample yielded the 9 T cell receptor beta chains listed below, sequenced in a study of shared clonotypes between healthy human individuals. Naive CD8 isolation took CD45RO-negative cells positively selected for CCR7 and excluded terminally differentiated effector memory CD45RA+ cells. Measured with immunoSEQ multiplex PCR; TCRdb has only the in-frame clones, and not every one. The table lists about 2,100,000 clones, approximately 94% of them singletons, with under 2% in the top ten. The sample taken for sequencing was naive CD8+ T cells from PBMCs. These TCRs come from a man in his late teens or twenties in good health. Some clones in this sample may be carry-over from other donors' samples.

V is TRBV27 and J is TRBJ2-7; D is possibly TRBD1 or TRBD2 (5 bases each). The germline gives CDR1 MNHEY, CDR2 SMNVEV (reference sequence). This CDR3 is 13 amino acids long. The V end lost 2 bases, the J end lost 5 bases, and 10 bases lay between the germline ends. CDR3 DNA: TGTGCCAGCAGTTTAAATCGAGGGGACGAGCAGTACTTC. Amino acids: CASSLNRGDEQYF.

V and J are TRBV11-1 and TRBJ2-5; the D is unclear. Germline CDR1 reads SGHAT; CDR2 reads FQDESV (reference sequence). CDR3 size: 12 residues. The V end lost 1 base, the J end lost 7 bases, and 7 bases lay between the germline ends. CDR3 bases: TGTGCCAGCAGCTTAGATAGAGGGACCCAGTACTTC. It translates to CASSLDRGTQYF.

The chain uses TRBV27 and TRBJ2-7; 10 nucleotides align to TRBD1. Trimming removed 3 bases from V and 3 bases from J; junction bases left unmatched: 5. Per the germline V gene, CDR1 is MNHEY and CDR2 is SMNVEV (reference sequence). This CDR3 region has 15 residues. Here the CDR3 DNA reads TGTGCCAGCAGTTTGGGGACAGGGGATTTCTACGAGCAGTACTTC. Protein sequence: CASSLGTGDFYEQYF.

The rearrangement joins TRBV19 to TRBJ1-2; D perhaps matches TRBD1 (6 bases). The CDR3 runs 12 residues. Trimming took off 5 bases at V and 8 bases at J, with 12 bases between the two ends. The germline CDR1 and CDR2 sequences are LNHDA and SQIVND (reference sequence). Written as DNA, the CDR3 is TGTGCCAGTAGTCGACAGGCGCAGGGCTACACCTTC. It is translated as CASSRQAQGYTF.

V and J are TRBV7-6 and TRBJ2-7; D ambiguous. Deletions cut 0 bases from V and 1 base from J, with 16 bases between. The CDR3 runs 17 residues. Germline loops: CDR1 SGHVS, CDR2 FNYEAQ. In DNA, the CDR3 is TGTGCCAGCAGCTTAGCCTCCCGGACGTCCCATTCCTACGAGCAGTACTTC. Protein product: CASSLASRTSHSYEQYF.

V gene TRBV20-1 combines with J gene TRBJ2-1; tentatively, D is TRBD2 (5 bases). Between the trimmed V and J ends, which lost 1 base and 10 bases, there was a span of 8 bases. The length of the CDR3 is 11 residues. Per the germline V gene, CDR1 is DFQATT and CDR2 is SNEGSKA (reference sequence). CDR3 sequence (DNA): TGCAGTGCTAGAGTAGCGAGGGAGCAGTTCTTC. This encodes CSARVAREQFF.

V gene TRBV27 combines with J gene TRBJ2-7; 8 nucleotides align to TRBD2. Per the germline V gene, CDR1 is MNHEY and CDR2 is SMNVEV (reference sequence). CDR3 length: 15 residues. The V and J ends lost 4 bases and 3 bases, in that order; junction bases with no gene match: 8. The CDR3 sequence: CASSSPTGTSYEQYF. The CDR3 DNA is TGTGCCAGCAGTTCCCCCACCGGGACTAGCTACGAGCAGTACTTC.

This sequence joins TRBV27 and TRBJ1-1; 9 positions match TRBD1. Losses at the gene ends were 2 bases for V and 1 base for J; bases not matched to a gene: 5. The CDR3 covers 16 residues. The germline V gene encodes CDR1 MNHEY and CDR2 SMNVEV (reference sequence). This CDR3 reads CASSLGTGTPNTEAFF. The CDR3 bases are TGTGCCAGCAGTTTAGGGACAGGGACTCCGAACACTGAAGCTTTCTTT.

This chain uses TRBV7-9 with TRBJ2-2; TRBD1 matches 8 bases. From germline, CDR1 is SEHNR and CDR2 FQNEAQ (reference sequence). The CDR3 spans 16 residues. V shed 4 bases and J 5 bases; nucleotides not matched to a gene: 9. The CDR3 protein is CASSSDRGGGTGELFF. The CDR3 coding sequence is TGTGCCAGCAGCTCAGACAGGGGCGGCGGGACCGGGGAGCTGTTTTTT.